Listed below are T cell receptor beta chains from one sample, sequenced in a study of shared clonotypes between healthy human individuals. The table came from immunoSEQ multiplex PCR; TCRdb's copy has only in-frame clones and leaves some out. The sample holds about 1 million clones, about 75% seen once. The sequencing sample was made of memory CD4+ T cells sorted from blood. The receptor source for this set is a man younger than 35 in good health. Each CDR3 is given with its conserved first and last residue.

J gene | V gene | CDR3 protein
TRBJ2-5 | TRBV27 | CASSPPGWRGLLETQYF
TRBJ1-6 | TRBV2 | CASTGTANSPLHF
TRBJ1-5 | TRBV11-2 | CASSSGTGGRNQPQHF
TRBJ2-7 | TRBV5-1 | CASSTGGSYEQYF
TRBJ2-2 | TRBV2 | CASRGGLYTGELFF
TRBJ2-5 | TRBV2 | CASSADSDRPETQYF
TRBJ2-7 | TRBV9 | CASSVELLDEQYF
TRBJ1-1 | TRBV19 | CASLEEREGTEAFF
TRBJ2-3 | TRBV19 | CASSSHLLDTQYF
TRBJ2-7 | TRBV19 | CASSIGSTGSEQYF
TRBJ2-1 | TRBV5-4 | CASSPASGYNEQFF
TRBJ2-2 | TRBV11-2 | CASSLSGLAGGSNTGELFF
TRBJ2-7 | TRBV14 | CASSQNSGPYEQYF
TRBJ1-1 | TRBV19 | CASASQGNTEAFF
TRBJ2-2 | TRBV28 | CAARGVTGELFF
TRBJ1-5 | TRBV5-6 | CASSSLRGGRSNQPQHF
TRBJ1-1 | TRBV5-1 | CASSLGSGGNTEAFF
TRBJ2-1 | TRBV7-2 | CASRAMNEQFF
TRBJ1-1 | TRBV7-9 | CASSWDSWAEAFF
TRBJ1-3 | TRBV4-1 | CASSQEVGGQGFRSGNTIYF
TRBJ2-1 | TRBV4-2 | CASSQTGTALNEQFF
TRBJ2-7 | TRBV30 | CAWKISGRAFSEQYF
TRBJ2-7 | TRBV2 | CASSLGYEQYF
TRBJ1-4 | TRBV5-1 | CASSLEQGGEKLFF
TRBJ1-1 | TRBV30 | CAWAPMNTEAFF
TRBJ2-7 | TRBV7-8 | CASSLATGTAGTYEQYF
TRBJ2-5 | TRBV7-2 | CASSMQGKPGETQYF
TRBJ2-5 | TRBV30 | CAWSLSASQETQYF
TRBJ2-5 | TRBV27 | CASSSRPVVGSGTQYF
TRBJ2-3 | TRBV5-4 | CASSLVSDTQYF
TRBJ1-5 | TRBV27 | CASSLRGAGPQHF
TRBJ2-1 | TRBV19 | CASSIDWASGRPGEQFF
TRBJ1-6 | TRBV2 | CASSGVSHSGGPLHF
TRBJ2-2 | TRBV5-1 | CASSARANTGELFF
TRBJ2-5 | TRBV11-2 | CASTPGAGVGETQYF
TRBJ1-2 | TRBV10-3 | CAITPSGEAGGYTF
TRBJ1-5 | TRBV25-1 | CASSEFERVTNQPQHF
TRBJ2-7 | TRBV6-5 | CASVPSGLAGGEQYF
TRBJ2-3 | TRBV9 | CASSQTGTRGDTQYF
TRBJ2-1 | TRBV30 | CAWSSPSRNEQFF
TRBJ1-1 | TRBV28 | CATSGGLGTEAFF